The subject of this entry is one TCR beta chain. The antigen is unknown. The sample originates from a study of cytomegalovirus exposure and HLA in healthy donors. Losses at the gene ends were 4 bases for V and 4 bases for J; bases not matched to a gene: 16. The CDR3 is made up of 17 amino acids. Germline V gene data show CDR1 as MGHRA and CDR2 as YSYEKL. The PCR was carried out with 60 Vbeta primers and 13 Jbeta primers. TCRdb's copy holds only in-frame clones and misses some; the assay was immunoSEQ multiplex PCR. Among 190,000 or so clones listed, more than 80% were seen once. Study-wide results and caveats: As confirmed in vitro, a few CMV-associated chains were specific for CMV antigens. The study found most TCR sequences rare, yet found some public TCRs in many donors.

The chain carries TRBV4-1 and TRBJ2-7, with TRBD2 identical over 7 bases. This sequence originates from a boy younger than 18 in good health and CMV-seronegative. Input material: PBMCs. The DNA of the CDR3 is TGCGCCAGCAGCCCCACCACAGGAGCAGCGGGATGGTACGAGCAGTACTTC. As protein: CASSPTTGAAGWYEQYF.